This record looks at one T cell receptor (beta chain) sequence and its context. Its antigen is not yet known. No much larger clone is present one base from it, and per-base qualities are unavailable. The sample belongs to a study of human T cells and chemical hapten exposure (dated by TCRdb to the early 2020s). Looking at the study overall: For sensitization, 2% DPC in acetone was applied to a 2 cm by 2 cm area of upper inner arm skin. Throughout the approximately 25-week study period, patients were also given weekly therapeutic DPC doses on the scalp. Patch testing on the upper back used Finn chambers containing 0.01% DPC, with scoring done after 6 days according to International Contact Dermatitis Research Group standards. Alopecia areata with under or over 50% scalp involvement, alopecia totalis and alopecia universalis were represented in the patient cohort, which was mostly female. The libraries were sequenced as a pool, and the TCR yield per sample differed mostly because of small variations in library volumes within the pool. The study tracked peripheral blood TCR repertoire changes in vivo during primary and secondary sensitization to the hapten diphenylcyclopropenone (DPC) in alopecia patients. Blood samples were taken from patients before sensitization (week 0) and then at 2, 6 and about 24 weeks after DPC sensitization. Blood for TCR sequencing was provided by twenty-nine alopecia patients at one to four time points (pre-sensitization, 2, 6 and 24 weeks). Study-level results and caveats: Patch test score correlated positively with the number of PT1 expanded TCRs, reaching significance at thresholds 8, 16 and 32 but not at 4. Alopecia, a presumed autoimmune disease, was present in all patients, so the immune response of the patients might differ from that of healthy individuals. Expanded TCRs formed significantly more large CDR3 similarity clusters than pre-sensitization or healthy control sets, consistent with antigen-driven responses. DPC sensitization did not change the number of TCRs with a frequency above 1 in 1000, and there was no evidence of changes in global repertoire structure. After repeated subsampling, changes were observed in the strength of the expansion versus patch-test correlation and in the threshold at which the correlation became significant.

Spanning cysteine to phenylalanine, the CDR3 consists of 15 amino acids. The retained sequence is limited to the CDR3, 45 bases, with the frame set at the first base. The CDR1 and CDR2 encoded by the germline V gene are SGDLS and YYNGEE. Trimming accounts for 3 bases at V and 2 bases at J, while the number of junction bases matched to no gene is 4. The time point label, as the study defines it: patch test 2, 6 weeks after DPC sensitization. This sample's treatment or condition label indicates: therapeutic diphenylcyclopropenone sensitization with weekly scalp DPC. At each patch-test visit, blood was drawn before the patch test was applied. Patients were considered eligible if aged 18 to 70, diagnosed with alopecia and deemed suitable for DPC therapy, and patients were excluded if pregnant. Total RNA was isolated from unfractionated whole blood collected in Tempus Blood RNA tubes. Library construction relied on RACE. TCRdb names NextSeq 500 as the instrument used. Library preparation attached unique molecular identifiers to individual cDNA molecules for quantitative, reproducible TCR counting. Both TCR alpha and TCR beta chains were sequenced from each blood RNA sample. Concerning the study's data processing: Samples had a median of about 90,000 TCRs, with a range from about 20,000 to 690,600. The Decombinator software suite was used to annotate the V, J and CDR3 of the TCR reads. For the PS versus PT1 abundance plots, all samples were subsampled to the same number of TCRs (28,000). Expanded TCRs were defined as absent before sensitization and observed at least eight times at the 2-week time point. Using fastp at Q25 and MiXCR, TCRdb reprocessed the public reads and kept productive beta chains. CDR3 protein duplicates are merged, each entry listing the most common genes and DNA. The V and J calls and clone size are TCRdb's, not the authors'. The sample table shows over 100,000 distinct CDR3 sequences, and roughly a tenth are seen once. About 3.1% of the sample rests with the top ten.

The chain is encoded by TRBV9 joined to TRBJ2-3, with 9 bases matching TRBD2. The specimen was whole blood, collected in connection with sensitization to the hapten diphenylcyclopropenone (DPC). The receptor's source is a woman aged 35 to 49 with alopecia areata. Some clones in this sample may be carry-over from other donors' samples. At the DNA level, the sequence is TGTGCCAGCAGCGCGACTAGCGGATACACAGATACGCAGTATTTT. It is translated as CASSATSGYTDTQYF.